Sequencing of this T cell receptor beta chain was carried out in a study of regulatory T cells in long-lasting Graves disease. As regards this clonotype: Given a much more abundant clone one base away, this may be a read error. Since the CDR3 does not end with the conserved phenylalanine or tryptophan, this likely comes from a read error.

In building TCR beta libraries, iRepertoire HTBI primers were used together with Arm-PCR of CDR3 regions. TCRdb itself ran the multiplex PCR reads through MiXCR, one entry per CDR3 protein. The table shows around 400,000 distinct CDR3 sequences, with 15% occurring only once. The CDR3 consists of 12 residues. Trimming shortened V by 4 bases and J by 3 bases, and 6 bases separated the two germline ends. CDR1 SNHLY and CDR2 FYNNEI come from the germline V gene. Specified time point: newly diagnosed GD, antithyroid drugs for less than 3 months. RNA isolated from PBMCs was used to make the TCR library. These data are also associated with another study on T cells in Graves' hyperthyroidism and ophthalmopathy. Per that study: When the TCR CDR3 underwent first-round RT-PCR, the HTBI primer set was used. Appearing also in blood were most of the thyroid clonotypes expanded above 0.001. Ophthalmopathy was predicted by the model a median of roughly 6.6 months ahead of onset.

This TCR derives from a woman in her forties with Graves disease. V and J are TRBV2 and TRBJ1-1; the D gene is possibly TRBD1 (5 bases). This specimen consisted of peripheral blood mononuclear cells (PBMCs), obtained at new diagnosis, from a patient treated with antithyroid drugs. DNA of the CDR3: TGTGCCAGCAGTGGACAGCACACTGAAGCTTTCCTT. It codes for CASSGQHTEAFL.